These 30 T cell receptor beta chains were all obtained from the same sample, sequenced in a study of blood T cell repertoires in COVID-19. The data were produced by immunoSEQ multiplex PCR, yet TCRdb's version contains in-frame clones alone and is incomplete. The sample yields some 240,000 clones, approximately 83% seen once. Sequenced input: peripheral blood. Every receptor here comes from a woman older than 75 with acute or convalescent COVID-19.

The chain couples TRBV13 to TRBJ1-2; a possible D gene is TRBD1 (6 bases). Germline lookup yields CDR1 PRHDT and CDR2 FYEKMQ (reference sequence). CDR3 length equals 13 residues. V gave up 0 bases and J gave up 8 bases, with 10 bases separating them. CDR3 loop: CASSLGRGEGYTF. The CDR3 nucleotides are TGTGCCAGCAGCTTAGGCAGGGGTGAAGGCTACACCTTC.

V gene TRBV5-4 combines with J gene TRBJ2-5, with 8 bases matching TRBD2. The V gene's germline CDR1 is SGHNT and CDR2 YYREEE (reference sequence). The junction had 5 bases not matched to a gene; V was cut back by 0 bases and J by 1 base. The CDR3 covers 16 residues. The chain's CDR3 is CASSLDGAGGQETQYF. The CDR3 DNA is TGTGCCAGCAGCTTGGACGGCGCGGGGGGCCAAGAGACCCAGTACTTC.

The CDR3 bases are TGTGCCAGCAGCTTAGTCGGGGGGTACAACACTGAAGCTTTCTTT. This translates into CASSLVGGYNTEAFF. The chain uses TRBV7-9 and TRBJ1-1; possibly TRBD1 for D (5 bases). This CDR3 region has 15 residues. V gave up 1 base and J gave up 2 bases, with 11 bases separating them. Looked up from germline, CDR1 is SEHNR and CDR2 is FQNEAQ (reference sequence).

V gene TRBV29-1 combines with J gene TRBJ2-5; D is possibly TRBD1 (6 bases). V was cut by 4 bases and J by 4 bases, with 16 bases left in between. Germline CDR1 SQVTM, CDR2 ANQGSEA. The CDR3 sequence is 14 residues long. This chain's CDR3 is CSVVASGTPETQYF. In nucleotides, the CDR3 is TGCAGCGTTGTGGCTTCCGGGACACCAGAGACCCAGTACTTC. Looking up the rest from reference TRBV29-1 and TRBJ2-5 gives the full variable domain: SAVISQKPSRDICQRGTSLTIQCQVDSQVTMMFWYRQQPGQSLTLIATANQGSEATYESGFVIDKFPISRPNLTFSTLTVSNMSPEDSSIYLCSVVASGTPETQYFGPGTRLLVL.

The V and J genes are TRBV19 and TRBJ1-3, with TRBD1 as a possible D gene (5 bases). The V end was cut by 6 bases, the J end by 0 bases, with 18 bases between. The V gene's germline CDR1 is LNHDA and CDR2 SQIVND (reference sequence). This CDR3 contains 17 residues. The CDR3 DNA reads as TGTGCCAGTAGCCCTATGAAGGGGTCTTTCTCTGGAAACACCATATATTTT. Protein product: CASSPMKGSFSGNTIYF.

The J gene is TRBJ1-4, the V gene TRBV16, with TRBD1 identical over 7 bases. CDR1 is KGHSY, CDR2 FQNENV, per germline. The length of the CDR3 is 14 residues. J was trimmed by 11 bases and V by 4 bases; bases with no gene match: 10. The DNA of the CDR3 is TGTGCCAGCAGCCTCGAGACAGGGTCGCCGAAACTGTTTTTT. Its protein product is CASSLETGSPKLFF.

This rearrangement joins TRBV18 to TRBJ1-4; D is unresolved. The CDR3 totals 13 residues. Germline assignment: CDR1 KGHSH and CDR2 LQKENI. V was trimmed by 2 bases and J by 6 bases, leaving 7 bases between them. The CDR3 nucleotides are TGTGCCAGCTCACCAGGAGTTGATGAAAAACTGTTTTTT. Its protein product is CASSPGVDEKLFF.

The rearrangement uses TRBV6-1 and TRBJ2-1; TRBD1 is a possible D gene (6 bases). CDR1 and CDR2 (germline): MNHNS, SASEGT. V was pared by 2 bases and J by 0 bases, with 8 bases between. The CDR3 contains 15 residues. This CDR3 is CASSERGSSYNEQFF. CDR3 nucleotide sequence: TGTGCCAGCAGTGAAAGGGGGAGCTCCTACAATGAGCAGTTCTTC.

The chain combines TRBV5-5 with TRBJ2-7; 9 bases fit TRBD1. With V trimmed by 7 bases and J by 2 bases, 13 bases remained unmatched. Germline V gene sequence: CDR1 SGHKS, CDR2 YYEKEE (reference sequence). This CDR3 contains 16 residues. The CDR3 sequence is CASAGLPGQGTYEQYF. The CDR3 bases are TGTGCCAGCGCGGGACTGCCGGGACAGGGAACCTACGAGCAGTACTTC.

V and J are TRBV18 and TRBJ1-2; no firm D call. Trimming removed 1 base at V and 1 base at J, with 7 bases between. Germline V gives CDR1 KGHSH, CDR2 LQKENI. This CDR3 is built from 14 residues. The CDR3 is CASSPLTGNYGYTF. The CDR3 DNA reads as TGTGCCAGCTCACCACTCACGGGTAACTATGGCTACACCTTC.

This sequence joins TRBV5-5 and TRBJ1-1, with 7 bases that match TRBD1. Germline V lookup: CDR1 SGHKS, CDR2 YYEKEE (reference sequence). This CDR3 is built from 15 residues. The trim removed 4 bases at V and 1 base at J, leaving 7 bases unmatched. The CDR3 sequence: CASSGQVISNTEAFF. The CDR3 DNA reads as TGTGCCAGCAGCGGACAGGTTATCTCGAACACTGAAGCTTTCTTT.

The chain links TRBV28 to TRBJ1-5; 7 bases line up with TRBD1. V lost 6 bases and J lost 6; bases outside the gene matches: 14. In germline, CDR1 is MDHEN, CDR2 SYDVKM. This CDR3 is 16 amino acids long. CDR3: CASSLRPYRGGQPQHF. The DNA for the CDR3 is TGTGCCAGCAGCCTCAGGCCCTACAGGGGAGGTCAGCCCCAGCATTTT.

The chain uses TRBV18 and TRBJ1-1, with 9 bases fitting TRBD1. The CDR3 loop spans 17 amino acids. Losses at the gene ends were 0 bases for V and 0 bases for J; bases not matched to a gene: 5. Germline loops: CDR1 KGHSH, CDR2 LQKENI. CDR3 in amino acids: CASSPPGTGFMNTEAFF. The CDR3 nucleotides are TGTGCCAGCTCACCACCAGGGACAGGGTTCATGAACACTGAAGCTTTCTTT.

The chain carries TRBV5-1 and TRBJ1-1; 10 nucleotides match TRBD1. With 7 bases clipped from V and 0 bases from J, the junction kept 6 bases outside the gene matches. Germline V CDR1 and CDR2: SGHRS, YFSETQ. This CDR3 has 15 residues. CDR3 in DNA: TGCGCCAGCGGGGCCGGGACAGGGGTGAACACTGAAGCTTTCTTT. Its translation: CASGAGTGVNTEAFF.

This clone was counted between two and nine times. The chain links TRBV12-5 to TRBJ2-5; 8 bases fit TRBD1. The CDR3 length is 16 residues. Germline trimming cut 1 base from V and 5 bases from J; bases unmatched to any gene: 9. Germline assignment: CDR1 LGHNT and CDR2 FRNRAP. The CDR3 DNA reads as TGTGCTAGTGGTTTGGCCAGGGGGCGCGTGGAGGAGACCCAGTACTTC. Translated: CASGLARGRVEETQYF.

The chain recombines TRBV12-3 or TRBV12-4 with TRBJ2-2; D possibly corresponds to TRBD1 (5 bases). Trimming shortened V by 6 bases and J by 7 bases, and 9 bases separated the two germline ends. The CDR3 has 12 residues. The CDR3 bases are TGTGCCAGCAGACAGGACGGCGGGGAGCTGTTTTTT. The encoded protein is CASRQDGGELFF.

The V call is TRBV5-4, the J call TRBJ2-3; 7 nucleotides align to TRBD2. This CDR3 contains 14 residues. Germline V gives CDR1 SGHNT, CDR2 YYREEE (reference sequence). J was trimmed by 5 bases and V by 0 bases; bases with no gene match: 3. CDR3 sequence reads: CASSLAGGRDTQYF. CDR3 sequence (DNA): TGTGCCAGCAGCTTGGCCGGGGGGAGAGATACGCAGTATTTT. Complete variable domain (other parts from reference TRBV5-4 and TRBJ2-3): ETGVTQSPTHLIKTRGQQVTLRCSSQSGHNTVSWYQQALGQGPQFIFQYYREEENGRGNFPPRFSGLQFPNYSSELNVNALELDDSALYLCASSLAGGRDTQYFGPGTRLTVL.

The chain employs TRBV18 and TRBJ2-1, with 10 bases aligning to TRBD2. V was clipped by 4 bases and J by 1 base; unmatched bases: 4. The CDR3 runs 16 residues. The V gene's germline CDR1 is KGHSH and CDR2 LQKENI. The CDR3 here is CASSHQLAGSYNEQFF. CDR3 nucleotides: TGTGCCAGCTCACACCAACTAGCGGGGTCCTACAATGAGCAGTTCTTC.

V is TRBV27 and J is TRBJ2-3; a possible D gene is TRBD2 (6 bases). The germline V and J ends were trimmed by 6 bases and 0 bases, with 13 bases remaining between them. Germline CDR1 MNHEY, CDR2 SMNVEV (reference sequence). The CDR3 is made up of 15 amino acids. This CDR3 is CASRARESSTDTQYF. Written as DNA, the CDR3 is TGTGCCAGCAGGGCCCGGGAGTCTAGCACAGATACGCAGTATTTT.

This clone was observed once. The chain links TRBV6-2 or TRBV6-3 to TRBJ1-1, with TRBD1 identical over 7 bases. Germline loops: CDR1 MNHEY, CDR2 SVGEGT. Trimming removed 6 bases from V and 10 bases from J; junction bases left unmatched: 11. This CDR3 region has 13 residues. The CDR3 here is CASSDGRQGSAFF. In DNA form, the CDR3 reads TGTGCCAGCAGCGATGGTAGACAGGGTTCAGCTTTCTTT.

The chain recombines TRBV2 with TRBJ1-2; 7 nucleotides line up with TRBD1. V gave up 7 bases and J gave up 6 bases; unmatched junction bases: 11. The CDR3 sequence is 14 residues long. Germline CDR1 is SNHLY and CDR2 is FYNNEI. The CDR3 sequence: CASTERGGINGYTF. The CDR3 region has the DNA TGTGCCAGCACCGAAAGAGGGGGCATCAATGGCTACACCTTC. The complete variable domain, with remaining parts taken from reference TRBV2 and TRBJ1-2, reads EPEVTQTPSHQVTQMGQEVILRCVPISNHLYFYWYRQILGQKVEFLVSFYNNEISEKSEIFDDQFSVERPDGSNFTLKIRSTKLEDSAMYFCASTERGGINGYTFGSGTRLTVV.

The V and J genes are TRBV5-1 and TRBJ1-6, with TRBD1 matching over 8 bases. Germline V gene lookup returns CDR1 SGHRS and CDR2 YFSETQ. V was pared by 4 bases and J by 9 bases, with 6 bases of the junction left unmatched. This CDR3 contains 14 residues. The CDR3 DNA is TGCGCCAGCAGCCCTGGACAGGGAGGTTCACCCCTCCACTTT. Its translation is CASSPGQGGSPLHF.

The chain recombines TRBV11-2 with TRBJ2-1, with 8 bases that match TRBD2. CDR3 length: 17 amino acids. Germline V lookup: CDR1 SGHAT, CDR2 FQNNGV. Trimming took 1 base from V and 3 from J; bases not matched to a gene: 8. The DNA for the CDR3 is TGTGCCAGCAGCTTAGCTCCCGGGACTAGGGTCTACAATGAGCAGTTCTTC. Translated: CASSLAPGTRVYNEQFF.

V gene TRBV5-4 combines with J gene TRBJ2-3; maybe TRBD2 (6 bases). Germline CDR1 reads SGHNT; CDR2 reads YYREEE (reference sequence). The V end was cut by 3 bases, the J end by 2 bases, with 22 bases between. CDR3 length equals 18 residues. Written as DNA, the CDR3 is TGTGCCAGCAGCTCTCCTTCCGGGACTGACGTCCCCACAGATACGCAGTATTTT. Protein: CASSSPSGTDVPTDTQYF.

As for this clone: Other nucleotide sequences from this sample produce the same CDR3. The chain couples TRBV2 to TRBJ1-1, with TRBD1 matching over 7 bases. The CDR3 runs to 13 residues. Germline trimming cut 6 bases from V and 0 bases from J; bases unmatched to any gene: 1. The germline V gene has CDR1 SNHLY and CDR2 FYNNEI. The CDR3 reads CASRGQLNTEAFF. In DNA form, the CDR3 reads TGTGCCAGCAGGGGACAGCTGAACACTGAAGCTTTCTTT.

This clone was counted a few times. The DNA of the CDR3 is TGTGCCAGCAGCTTATCGCAGGGGCCGAACACTGAAGCTTTCTTT. This sequence encodes CASSLSQGPNTEAFF. V gene TRBV13 combines with J gene TRBJ1-1; possibly TRBD1 for D (6 bases). V gave up 2 bases and J gave up 1 base, with 11 bases separating them. Germline assignment: CDR1 PRHDT and CDR2 FYEKMQ (reference sequence). The CDR3 contains 15 residues.

This sequence joins TRBV5-4 and TRBJ1-1; TRBD1 matches 9 bases. V lost 6 bases and J lost 1; bases outside the gene matches: 13. The length of the CDR3 is 17 residues. Germline CDR1 is SGHNT and CDR2 is YYREEE (reference sequence). The CDR3 region is CASTKSEGTGRNTEAFF. For the CDR3, the DNA is TGTGCCAGCACCAAATCCGAGGGGACAGGGAGGAACACTGAAGCTTTCTTT.

This sequence joins TRBV28 and TRBJ1-5; D not resolved. This CDR3 comprises 12 residues. Germline V gene lookup returns CDR1 MDHEN and CDR2 SYDVKM. Trimming left V 10 bases short and J 6 bases short, with 13 bases between. CDR3 sequence: CATTFSGQPQHF. In nucleotides, the CDR3 is TGTGCCACCACTTTTTCCGGTCAGCCCCAGCATTTT.

For this clone: Sequence at one end of the junction differs from germline and may be a read error. The chain is built from TRBV7-7 and TRBJ2-1, with TRBD1 matching over 9 bases. Germline CDR1 is SSHAT and CDR2 is FNYEAQ (reference sequence). The CDR3 runs to 16 residues. The CDR3 protein is CASSLGAGTGMNEQFF. In DNA, the CDR3 is TGTGCTAGCAGCTTAGGCGCGGGGACAGGGATGAATGAGCAGTTCTTC.

CDR3 DNA sequence: TGTGCCAGCAGCACGTGGGGGGGGTCAACTAATGAAAAACTGTTTTTT. Protein product: CASSTWGGSTNEKLFF. The V gene is TRBV7-8, the J gene TRBJ1-4; the D gene is possibly TRBD1 (5 bases). This CDR3 has 16 amino acids. CDR1 and CDR2 from the germline V gene are SGHVS and FQNEAQ. V was clipped by 5 bases and J by 0 bases, with 13 bases between them.